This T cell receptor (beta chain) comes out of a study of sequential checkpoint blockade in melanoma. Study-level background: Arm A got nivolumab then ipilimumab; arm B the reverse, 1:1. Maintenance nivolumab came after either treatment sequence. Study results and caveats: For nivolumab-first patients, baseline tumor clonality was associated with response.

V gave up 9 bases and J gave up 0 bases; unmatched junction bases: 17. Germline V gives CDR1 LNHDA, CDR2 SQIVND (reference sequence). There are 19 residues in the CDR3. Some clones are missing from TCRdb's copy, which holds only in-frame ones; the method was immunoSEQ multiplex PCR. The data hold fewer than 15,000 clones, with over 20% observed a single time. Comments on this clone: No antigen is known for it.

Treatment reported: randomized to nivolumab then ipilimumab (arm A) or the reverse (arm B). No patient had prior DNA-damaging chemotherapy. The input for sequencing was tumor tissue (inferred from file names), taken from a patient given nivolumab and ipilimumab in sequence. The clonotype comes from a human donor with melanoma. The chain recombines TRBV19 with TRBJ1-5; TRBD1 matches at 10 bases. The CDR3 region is CASLLRGQGSGASNQPQHF. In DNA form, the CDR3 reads TGTGCCAGCCTCCTACGGGGACAGGGGTCGGGAGCTAGCAATCAGCCCCAGCATTTT.